This TCR beta chain was documented in a study of monozygotic twins with inflammatory bowel disease. Germline CDR1 reads SGHVS; CDR2 reads FNYEAQ. This CDR3 has 18 amino acids. TCRdb reworked the 5' RACE reads into one entry per CDR3 protein, no DNA. The listing records 140,000 to 150,000 distinct CDR3 sequences. This TCR derives from a human donor with ulcerative colitis or Crohn's disease, or a healthy co-twin of an affected twin (not recorded which). What was sequenced was blood. The rearrangement uses TRBV7-6 and TRBJ2-7; TCRdb calls TRBD2, which cannot be checked without DNA. The CDR3 sequence is CASSLAVAGAGDSYEQYF.